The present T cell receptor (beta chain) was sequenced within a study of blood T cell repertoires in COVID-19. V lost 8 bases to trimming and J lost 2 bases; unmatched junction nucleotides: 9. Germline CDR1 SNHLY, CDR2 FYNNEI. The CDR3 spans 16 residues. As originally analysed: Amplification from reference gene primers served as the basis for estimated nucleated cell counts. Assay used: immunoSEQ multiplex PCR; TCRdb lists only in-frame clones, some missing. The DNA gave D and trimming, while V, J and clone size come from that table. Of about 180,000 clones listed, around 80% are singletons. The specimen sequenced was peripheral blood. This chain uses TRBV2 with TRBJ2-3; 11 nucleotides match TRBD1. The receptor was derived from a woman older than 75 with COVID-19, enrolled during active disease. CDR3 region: CASSPLGQGVTDTQYF. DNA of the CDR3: TGTGCCAGCTCCCCCTTGGGACAGGGGGTCACAGATACGCAGTATTTT.